These T cell receptor beta chains were read from a single sample in a study of T cells in Graves' hyperthyroidism and ophthalmopathy. In TCRdb, the multiplex PCR reads were re-called with MiXCR into one record per CDR3 protein. The profile shows hundreds of thousands of distinct CDR3 sequences, less than 20% of them singletons. The material sequenced was blood. All receptors derive from a man aged 35 to 55 with Graves' ophthalmopathy. Both conserved end residues are part of each CDR3. A D gene is named only where the DNA matches it firmly. The listing skips clone size in some rows; elsewhere it reads once, few, many or a size class.

TRBD1	.	TRBV20-1	TRBJ2-5	TGCAGTGCTGCTACAGGGGGCCGGGTAGAGACCCAGTACTTC	CSAATGGRVETQYF
TRBD1	many	TRBV11-1	TRBJ2-1	TGTGCCAGCAGCTTAGGGAGACAGGGCCACAATGAGCAGTTCTTC	CASSLGRQGHNEQFF
.	.	TRBV7-3	TRBJ1-1	TGTGCCAGCAGCTCGGGATATACGAACACTGAAGCTTTCTTT	CASSSGYTNTEAFF
.	many	TRBV12-3/TRBV12-4	TRBJ2-3	TGTGCCAGCAGCGTCCTTAGAACAGATACGCAGTATTTT	CASSVLRTDTQYF
TRBD2	.	TRBV19	TRBJ2-7	TGTGCCAGTCGAACTAGCGGGGCCTTCGGAGAGCAGTACTTC	CASRTSGAFGEQYF
.	.	TRBV7-9	TRBJ2-7	TGTGCCAGCAGCTTGAAGGGTCAGAGAGCCTACGAGCAGTACTTC	CASSLKGQRAYEQYF
.	few	TRBV28	TRBJ1-5	TGTGCCAGCAGTTTTCTAAGTGGCAATCAGCCCCAGCATTTT	CASSFLSGNQPQHF
TRBD1	.	TRBV5-1	TRBJ1-2	TGCGCCAGCAGCTTCGGGACCACAGGGGGCAATGGCTACACCTTC	CASSFGTTGGNGYTF
TRBD1	many	TRBV6-2/TRBV6-3	TRBJ2-2	TGTGCCAGCAGTGACCCGATACTTGGACAGGGTGGGACCGGGGAGCTGTTTTTT	CASSDPILGQGGTGELFF
.	many	TRBV30	TRBJ1-2	TGTGCCTGGACACAGGCCTATGGCTACACCTTC	CAWTQAYGYTF
.	.	TRBV27	TRBJ2-1	TGTGCCAGCAGTCTGGACTATCGCTACAATGAGCAGTTCTTC	CASSLDYRYNEQFF
.	many	TRBV12-5	TRBJ2-3	TGTGCTAGTGGTTTGGACCTTTTGGCAGATACGCAGTATTTT	CASGLDLLADTQYF
TRBD1	.	TRBV19	TRBJ1-1	TGTGCCAGTAGCACTCAGGGGGCGAGAAGCACTGAAGCTTTCTTT	CASSTQGARSTEAFF
.	.	TRBV27	TRBJ2-3	TGTGCCAGCAGTCATGCAGATACGCAGTATTTT	CASSHADTQYF
TRBD2	few	TRBV3-1	TRBJ2-5	TGTGCCAGCAGCCAAGAGTGGGGGCTAGCGGGGGCGAGGGAGACCCAGTACTTC	CASSQEWGLAGARETQYF
TRBD2	many	TRBV2	TRBJ2-1	TGTGCCAGCAGTCGGGGCGTCCCGGGACTAGCAGGGAATGAGCAGTTCTTC	CASSRGVPGLAGNEQFF
TRBD1	.	TRBV5-5	TRBJ2-7	TGTGCCAGCAGCCAGGGGACAGGGTTATCCTACGAGCAGTACTTC	CASSQGTGLSYEQYF
.	many	TRBV5-1	TRBJ2-7	TGCGCCAGCAGCTTGGACGGACAGACCTACGAGCAGTACTTC	CASSLDGQTYEQYF
.	.	TRBV20-1	TRBJ2-2	TGCAGTGCCCCCGGGAAGAACACCGGGGAGCTGTTTTTT	CSAPGKNTGELFF
TRBD2	many	TRBV6-2/TRBV6-3	TRBJ2-1	TGTGCCAGCACCCATGGGGGCGGGGGGTCCTACAATGAGCAGTTCTTC	CASTHGGGGSYNEQFF
TRBD1	.	TRBV19	TRBJ1-5	TGTGCCAGTAGTATCCTGGGACAGGGGGATCAGCCCCAGCATTTT	CASSILGQGDQPQHF
.	many	TRBV3-1	TRBJ2-7	TGTGCCAGCAGCCGAATGGACATCTCCTACGAGCAGTACTTC	CASSRMDISYEQYF
TRBD1	.	TRBV9	TRBJ2-1	TGTGCCAGCAGCCCGATTGTTGGGACAGGGGACGATGAGCAGTTCTTC	CASSPIVGTGDDEQFF
TRBD1	.	TRBV5-1	TRBJ2-1	TGCGCCAGCAGCTTGGGACAGGGGATGGATGAGCAGTTCTTC	CASSLGQGMDEQFF
.	few	TRBV7-3	TRBJ2-3	TGTGCCAGCAGCTTAACGGCTGTAGATACGCAGTATTTT	CASSLTAVDTQYF
.	many	TRBV3-1	TRBJ1-1	TGTGCCAGCAGCCAAGAAGGGGGGGCGGTCACTGAAGCTTTCTTT	CASSQEGGAVTEAFF
.	once	TRBV4-3	TRBJ2-1	TGCGCCAGCAGCCAAGATGGAGCAGGGCCCTACAATGAGCAGTTCTTC	CASSQDGAGPYNEQFF
.	many	TRBV20-1	TRBJ1-5	TGCAGTGCTTCCGGGGGAGGACAGCCCCAGCATTTT	CSASGGGQPQHF
.	.	TRBV4-1	TRBJ1-3	TGCGCCAGCAGCCAGCGGCTCTCTGGAAACACCATATATTTT	CASSQRLSGNTIYF
TRBD1	.	TRBV7-9	TRBJ1-5	TGTGCCAGCAGCTTAGGGGACAGGTTCAATCAGCCCCAGCATTTT	CASSLGDRFNQPQHF
TRBD1	many	TRBV27	TRBJ1-1	TGTGCCAGTCGACAGGGACCGAACACTGAAGCTTTCTTT	CASRQGPNTEAFF
.	.	TRBV3-1	TRBJ1-2	TGTGCCAGCAGCCAGGACCCGGGGGGGGACTATGGCTACACCTTC	CASSQDPGGDYGYTF